This T cell receptor beta chain came from a study of control samples from healthy donors and cancer patients (dated by TCRdb to the early 2020s). Remarks on this clone: Its antigen is currently not known. Base-call qualities are not available, and no considerably larger clone is one nucleotide away.

Libraries were built with the immunoSEQ multiplex PCR assay. The table comes from immuneACCESS by way of TCRdb, which keeps in-frame sequences with V and J called. Part of the clones is missing from these tables; in studies checked, under half for an unresolved V gene and the rest for unknown reasons. This sample lists tens of thousands of clones; about four fifths were detected once. Around 9.1% of the sample belongs to the ten largest clones. The clonotype was recovered from a man aged 65 to 79 in good health. The sample was blood.

The bases read TGTGCCAGCACCACCTCAAAAGGGGACAGCCAGGGCCAACCAAAAAACATTCAGTACTTC. Its translation is CASTTSKGDSQGQPKNIQYF. The chain is assembled from TRBV21-1 and TRBJ2-4; the table's D gene call, TRBD1, was not cross checked with the DNA. TRBV21-1 is a known pseudogene. The CDR3, cysteine through phenylalanine, is 20 amino acids long. The kept DNA is CDR3 alone, 60 bases in frame from the first base.